One sample yielded the 10 T cell receptor beta chains listed below, sequenced in a study of blood T cell repertoires in COVID-19. TCRdb's copy holds only in-frame clones and misses some; the assay was immunoSEQ multiplex PCR. The profile shows 50,000 to 55,000 clones, about nine tenths of them singletons. The sequencing sample was made of peripheral blood. The receptors were sampled from a man aged 45 to 65 with active COVID-19.

The rearrangement uses TRBV7-2 and TRBJ2-7; TRBD1 matches 7 bases. V was pared by 4 bases and J by 3 bases, with 9 bases of the junction left unmatched. CDR3 length: 15 residues. The V gene's germline CDR1 is SGHTA and CDR2 FQGNSA. The CDR3 DNA follows: TGTGCCAGCAGCTCTCGAGGGGGCCCAGACTACGAGCAGTACTTC. Amino acid sequence: CASSSRGGPDYEQYF.

This chain connects TRBV4-2 to TRBJ1-2; 9 bases map to TRBD1. The germline CDR1 and CDR2 sequences are LGHNA and YNFKEQ. With 3 bases clipped from V and 3 bases from J, the junction kept 2 bases outside the gene matches. CDR3 length equals 14 residues. CDR3 protein: CASSQTGGDYGYTF. CDR3 in DNA: TGTGCCAGCAGCCAGACAGGGGGTGACTATGGCTACACCTTC.

The rearrangement uses TRBV5-5 and TRBJ1-1; D is perhaps TRBD1 (5 bases). The CDR3 spans 14 residues. In germline, CDR1 is SGHKS, CDR2 YYEKEE (reference sequence). The V and J ends lost 2 bases and 6 bases respectively, with 14 bases between them. The CDR3 protein is CASSFGAMSPEAFF. The CDR3 DNA sequence: TGTGCCAGCAGCTTTGGGGCTATGAGTCCTGAAGCTTTCTTT.

The chain couples TRBV7-2 to TRBJ2-3; TRBD1 might be the D (5 bases). V was shortened by 3 bases and J by 2 bases, with 9 bases between the two germline ends. Looked up from germline, CDR1 is SGHTA and CDR2 is FQGNSA. This CDR3 is built from 14 residues. The CDR3 is CASSFRQPTDTQYF. The CDR3 region has the DNA TGTGCCAGCAGCTTCCGACAGCCCACAGATACGCAGTATTTT.

V usage is TRBV6-5 and J usage is TRBJ2-3; D not resolved. Trimming took 7 bases from V and 0 from J, leaving 2 bases between them. CDR1 is MNHEY, CDR2 SVGAGI, per germline. The CDR3 covers 11 residues. The CDR3 protein is CASTSTDTQYF. CDR3 DNA: TGTGCCAGCACTAGCACAGATACGCAGTATTTT.

The V gene is TRBV3-1 (or the pseudogene TRBV3-2), the J gene TRBJ2-7; weak D call: TRBD2 (5 bases). The V end was cut by 5 bases, the J end by 2 bases, with 13 bases between. CDR3 size: 14 residues. Germline CDR1 reads LGHDT; CDR2 reads YNNKEL (reference sequence). The CDR3 DNA reads TGTGCCAGCAGCTCTTCGGGGATTGCCTACGAGCAGTACTTC. Encoded protein: CASSSSGIAYEQYF.

V gene TRBV19 combines with J gene TRBJ2-2; TRBD2 agrees at 11 bases. CDR1 LNHDA and CDR2 SQIVND come from the germline V gene (reference sequence). V gave up 5 bases and J gave up 7 bases; unmatched junction bases: 6. This CDR3 has 15 amino acids. CDR3 in DNA: TGTGCCAGTAGTCTACTAGCGGGAGCGGGCGGGGAGCTGTTTTTT. It encodes CASSLLAGAGGELFF.

Here the CDR3 reads CASSVLAGGQNTQYF. CDR3 DNA sequence: TGCGCCAGCAGCGTACTAGCGGGGGGGCAGAATACGCAGTATTTT. This chain uses TRBV5-1 with TRBJ2-3, with 13 bases matching TRBD2. CDR3 size: 15 residues. Trimming at V came to 4 bases and at J to 7 bases, leaving 6 bases not matched to a gene. Germline V CDR1 and CDR2: SGHRS, YFSETQ.

The chain recombines TRBV3-1 (or the pseudogene TRBV3-2) with TRBJ2-7, with 10 bases fitting TRBD1. The CDR3 contains 17 residues. Germline V CDR1 and CDR2: LGHDT, YNNKEL (reference sequence). The ends lost 0 bases at V and 4 bases at J; junction bases unmatched: 9. DNA of the CDR3: TGTGCCAGCAGCCAAGATAGGGGACAGGGGCCCGTGTACGAGCAGTACTTC. It specifies CASSQDRGQGPVYEQYF.

The chain combines TRBV10-3 with TRBJ1-5; weak D call: TRBD1 (5 bases). Trimming took off 4 bases at V and 7 bases at J, with 17 bases between the two ends. This CDR3 has 15 amino acids. The V gene's germline CDR1 is ENHRY and CDR2 SYGVKD. The CDR3 sequence: CAISAGPGGGQPQHF. The CDR3, as DNA: TGTGCCATCAGTGCCGGCCCGGGGGGGGGACAGCCCCAGCATTTT.